The 27 T cell receptor beta chains reported below all come from one sample, sequenced in a study of T cell repertoires in cytomegalovirus infection. TCRdb fed the reads into MiXCR, producing one record per CDR3 protein. This sample yields 110,000 or so distinct CDR3 sequences, of which 30% to 35% are seen a single time; approximately 41% belongs to the top ten. Their target antigens are unknown. Source: CD8+ T cells from cultured PBMCs, taken from culture after CMV antigen stimulation. The source is a human donor in good health (CMV status not recorded). Some clones in this sample may be carry-over from other donors' samples.

This chain uses TRBV7-9 with TRBJ2-7; 10 bases agree with TRBD1. Germline V gene sequence: CDR1 SEHNR, CDR2 FQNEAQ (reference sequence). This CDR3 has 15 residues. The V segment lost 5 bases and the J segment 6 bases; nucleotides outside the gene matches: 10. The CDR3 region is CASSRPGQGHREQYF. DNA of the CDR3: TGTGCCAGCAGCCGTCCGGGACAGGGGCACCGCGAGCAGTACTTC.

The chain couples TRBV7-2 to TRBJ2-1; 11 bases are a match to TRBD2. The V gene end was trimmed by 3 bases and the J gene end by 11 bases; junction bases not matched to a gene: 9. This CDR3 is 15 amino acids long. Germline values: CDR1 SGHTA, CDR2 FQGNSA. The CDR3 DNA follows: TGTGCCAGCAGCTTGGATTCTAGCGGGGGGTCCCAGCAGTTCTTC. Translated, it gives CASSLDSSGGSQQFF. Combining the CDR3 with reference TRBV7-2 and TRBJ2-1 gives the whole variable domain GAGVSQSPSNKVTEKGKDVELRCDPISGHTALYWYRQSLGQGLEFLIYFQGNSAPDKSGLPSDRFSAERTGGSVSTLTIQRTQQEDSAVYLCASSLDSSGGSQQFFGPGTRLTVL.

This clonotype was recorded a few times. This chain connects TRBV4-1 to TRBJ2-7; TRBD2 agrees at 7 bases. Germline trimming cut 1 base from V and 4 bases from J; bases unmatched to any gene: 4. This CDR3 has 14 amino acids. The germline gives CDR1 MGHRA, CDR2 YSYEKL. The CDR3 bases are TGCGCCAGCAGCCAAGGGGGAGGGGATTACGAGCAGTACTTC. Amino acids: CASSQGGGDYEQYF.

CDR3 nucleotide sequence: TGTGCCAGCAGTTATACAACGCGTCAACTAGCACGCGGGGAGCTGTTTTTT. Its translation: CASSYTTRQLARGELFF. The V gene is TRBV6-6, the J gene TRBJ2-2, with a weak D call TRBD2 (6 bases). The CDR3 runs to 17 residues. The V gene's germline CDR1 is MNHNY and CDR2 SVGAGI (reference sequence). V was pared by 3 bases and J by 7 bases, with 21 bases between.

This clonotype was found a few times. V is TRBV19 and J is TRBJ1-2; TRBD1 is a possible D gene (5 bases). The V and J ends lost 8 bases and 5 bases respectively, with 12 bases between them. This CDR3 region has 12 residues. Germline-derived CDR1 and CDR2 are LNHDA and SQIVND (reference sequence). The CDR3 nucleotides are TGTGCCAGTTCCAGGGACTTTTATGGCTACACCTTC. The encoded protein is CASSRDFYGYTF.

In this sample, this clonotype turned up a few times. V is TRBV7-2 and J is TRBJ1-2, with 9 nucleotides matching TRBD1. The CDR3 has 16 residues. Trimming at V came to 5 bases and at J to 7 bases, leaving 14 bases not matched to a gene. CDR1 and CDR2 from the germline V gene are SGHTA and FQGNSA. CDR3 nucleotide sequence: TGTGCCAGCAGCGCTAGGCCGGGACAGGGAACGGGTGGCTACACCTTC. Its translation: CASSARPGQGTGGYTF.

The genes are TRBV12-3 or TRBV12-4 and TRBJ2-3; D is ambiguous. Trimming took 6 bases from V and 0 from J, leaving 10 bases between them. The CDR3 has 14 amino acids. CDR3 protein: CASRESVSTDTQYF. In DNA, the CDR3 is TGTGCCAGCAGGGAGAGTGTTAGCACAGATACGCAGTATTTT.

This clonotype came up once. The junction does not match germline at one end; this may be a read error. The chain carries TRBV28 and TRBJ1-3; the D gene is possibly TRBD1 (6 bases). Germline V CDR1 and CDR2: MDHEN, SYDVKM. CDR3 length: 12 residues. The CDR3 coding sequence is TGTGCCAGCAGTTTCAGGGGAGACACCATGTATTTT. Encoded protein: CASSFRGDTMYF.

V usage is TRBV4-1 and J usage is TRBJ1-2, with a possible D match to TRBD1 (6 bases). Trimming shortened V by 0 bases and J by 4 bases, and 15 bases separated the two germline ends. This CDR3 has 16 amino acids. The germline V gene has CDR1 MGHRA and CDR2 YSYEKL. CDR3: CASSQDHQGQSYGYTF. The DNA of the CDR3 is TGCGCCAGCAGCCAAGATCATCAGGGGCAGAGCTATGGCTACACCTTC.

This clonotype came up a few times. The chain carries TRBV2 and TRBJ2-1; no reliable D call. V was shortened by 1 base and J by 6 bases, with 7 bases between the two germline ends. From germline, CDR1 is SNHLY and CDR2 FYNNEI. The CDR3 consists of 13 residues. The chain's CDR3 is CASSEEYFNEQFF. CDR3 DNA sequence: TGTGCCAGCAGTGAAGAGTATTTCAATGAGCAGTTCTTC.

In its sample, this clonotype was seen many times. V is TRBV7-8 and J is TRBJ2-2; no firm D call. Trimming removed 4 bases at V and 7 bases at J, with 13 bases between. The CDR3 runs 14 residues. Looked up from germline, CDR1 is SGHVS and CDR2 is FQNEAQ. The CDR3, as DNA: TGTGCCAGCAGCTACAATAACCCGAGCGGGGAGCTGTTTTTT. Translation: CASSYNNPSGELFF.

The chain links TRBV27 to TRBJ1-2, with TRBD1 matching 7 bases. Germline CDR1 is MNHEY and CDR2 is SMNVEV (reference sequence). This CDR3 region has 15 residues. Unmatched junction bases numbered 10, after V lost 5 bases and J lost 4 bases. The CDR3 region is CASSTGTDRLYGYTF. CDR3 bases: TGTGCCAGCAGTACCGGGACAGATAGGCTCTATGGCTACACCTTC.

This clonotype was recorded a few times. CDR3 DNA sequence: TGTGCCAGCAGCTTCGGGACAGGGGCTGAAGCTTTCTTT. This encodes CASSFGTGAEAFF. The chain is built from TRBV7-2 and TRBJ1-1; 10 nucleotides agree with TRBD1. This CDR3 has 13 amino acids. V was clipped by 3 bases and J by 6 bases; unmatched bases: 1. The germline V gene encodes CDR1 SGHTA and CDR2 FQGNSA. Combining the CDR3 with reference TRBV7-2 and TRBJ1-1 gives the whole variable domain GAGVSQSPSNKVTEKGKDVELRCDPISGHTALYWYRQSLGQGLEFLIYFQGNSAPDKSGLPSDRFSAERTGGSVSTLTIQRTQQEDSAVYLCASSFGTGAEAFFGQGTRLTVV.

This clonotype came up a few times. The chain joins TRBV4-1 to TRBJ2-1; D is tentatively TRBD1 or TRBD2 (6 bases each). In germline, CDR1 is MGHRA, CDR2 YSYEKL. This CDR3 has 13 amino acids. The germline V and J ends were trimmed by 4 bases and 6 bases, with 10 bases remaining between them. CDR3 DNA: TGCGCCAGCAGCCCCGAGGGGGGCAATGAGCAGTTCTTC. The encoded protein is CASSPEGGNEQFF.

The chain couples TRBV19 to TRBJ2-1; TRBD2 matches at 10 bases. Germline V gene sequence: CDR1 LNHDA, CDR2 SQIVND (reference sequence). The V and J ends lost 5 bases and 2 bases, in that order; junction bases with no gene match: 3. There are 15 residues in the CDR3. The CDR3, as DNA: TGTGCCAGTAGTCGAAGCGGGGGGGCCTACAATGAGCAGTTCTTC. Residues: CASSRSGGAYNEQFF.

The gene calls are TRBV5-4 and TRBJ2-7; 8 positions agree with TRBD2. Germline CDR1 SGHNT, CDR2 YYREEE (reference sequence). CDR3 length: 13 residues. V dropped 3 bases and J dropped 7; count of bases not matched to a gene: 6. The CDR3 nucleotides read TGTGCCAGCAGCTCGGGGGGGACTCTGGAGCAGTACTTC. Protein product: CASSSGGTLEQYF.

The CDR3 loop reads CASREVFSGNTIYF. CDR3 nucleotide sequence: TGTGCCAGCAGAGAGGTCTTCTCTGGAAACACCATATATTTT. The genes are TRBV7-2 and TRBJ1-3; D uncertain. The CDR3 is 14 residues long. V was clipped by 6 bases and J by 0 bases, with 9 bases between them. The V gene's germline CDR1 is SGHTA and CDR2 FQGNSA.

This rearrangement joins TRBV29-1 to TRBJ2-3; 13 positions match TRBD2. Germline loops: CDR1 SQVTM, CDR2 ANQGSEA. The CDR3 runs to 14 residues. V lost 7 bases and J lost 6; bases outside the gene matches: 7. CDR3 residues: CSAVLAGGPDTQYF. CDR3 nucleotides: TGCAGCGCTGTACTAGCGGGGGGGCCGGATACGCAGTATTTT.

This clonotype was recorded many times. This chain joins TRBV7-2 and TRBJ1-4; no reliable D call. CDR1 is SGHTA and CDR2 is FQGNSA in the germline V gene. The V end was cut by 1 base, the J end by 8 bases, with 8 bases between. The CDR3 contains 13 residues. The CDR3: CASSLVAGEKLFF. DNA for the CDR3: TGTGCCAGCAGCTTAGTTGCGGGGGAAAAACTGTTTTTT.

This clonotype was recorded a few times. The chain has TRBV2 and TRBJ2-7, with 7 bases aligning to TRBD2. This CDR3 has 16 residues. With V trimmed by 4 bases and J by 4 bases, 13 bases remained unmatched. Germline CDR1 reads SNHLY; CDR2 reads FYNNEI. The CDR3 sequence is CASSVDPGTNTYEQYF. CDR3 nucleotide sequence: TGTGCCAGCAGTGTAGATCCCGGGACTAACACGTACGAGCAGTACTTC.

Only a few counts were recorded for this clonotype. The chain links TRBV29-1 to TRBJ2-3, with 10 bases identical to TRBD1. V lost 6 bases and J lost 2; bases outside the gene matches: 8. The CDR3 is made up of 15 amino acids. The V gene's germline CDR1 is SQVTM and CDR2 ANQGSEA. In DNA, the CDR3 is TGCAGCGTAGATCCCGGGACAGGGGCCACAGATACGCAGTATTTT. Protein sequence: CSVDPGTGATDTQYF.

This clonotype was seen only a few times. The rearrangement joins TRBV6-1 to TRBJ2-5, with 7 bases matching TRBD1. The V and J ends lost 6 bases and 0 bases, in that order; junction bases with no gene match: 10. Germline V gives CDR1 MNHNS, CDR2 SASEGT. This CDR3 contains 16 residues. The CDR3 sequence: CASRPDRDGYQETQYF. CDR3 bases: TGTGCCAGCAGACCCGACAGGGACGGATACCAAGAGACCCAGTACTTC.

In its sample, this clonotype was seen a few times. The rearrangement joins TRBV27 to TRBJ1-1; weak D call: TRBD1 (6 bases). The V end lost 2 bases, the J end lost 5 bases, and 15 bases lay between the germline ends. The CDR3 runs 15 residues. Germline CDR1 reads MNHEY; CDR2 reads SMNVEV (reference sequence). The CDR3 reads CASSLGPERGTEAFF. In DNA form, the CDR3 reads TGTGCCAGCAGTTTAGGGCCTGAAAGGGGGACTGAAGCTTTCTTT.

A few counts support this clonotype. This chain uses TRBV19 with TRBJ1-1, with D maybe TRBD1 (5 bases). CDR1 and CDR2 from the germline V gene are LNHDA and SQIVND (reference sequence). This CDR3 spans 14 amino acids. Deletions cut 9 bases from V and 6 bases from J, with 20 bases between. The CDR3 sequence is CASTFGQGGSEAFF. The CDR3 DNA follows: TGTGCCAGCACGTTTGGGCAGGGCGGGTCTGAAGCTTTCTTT.

J is TRBJ1-1 and V is TRBV29-1; possibly TRBD1 for D (6 bases). Germline-derived CDR1 and CDR2 are SQVTM and ANQGSEA. The V end was cut by 2 bases, the J end by 0 bases, with 22 bases between. The CDR3 length is 18 residues. Here the CDR3 reads CSVELYAAAAGVNTEAFF. The CDR3 bases are TGCAGCGTTGAATTGTATGCTGCGGCCGCAGGGGTGAACACTGAAGCTTTCTTT.

This chain joins TRBV28 and TRBJ2-7, with no clear D. Trimming took off 8 bases at V and 0 bases at J, with 11 bases between the two ends. The CDR3 has 13 amino acids. Germline assignment: CDR1 MDHEN and CDR2 SYDVKM. The CDR3 reads CASGFPNSYEQYF. Written as DNA, the CDR3 is TGTGCCAGCGGATTTCCGAACTCCTACGAGCAGTACTTC.

This clonotype was seen at least ten times. V is TRBV7-2 and J is TRBJ2-3, with D hard to call. Trimming cost V 3 bases and J 2 bases, with 9 bases left between them. The CDR3 totals 14 residues. Germline loops: CDR1 SGHTA, CDR2 FQGNSA. The CDR3 protein is CASSLGTLTDTQYF. The CDR3 nucleotides read TGTGCCAGCAGCTTGGGCACACTCACAGATACGCAGTATTTT.